This is a list of T cell receptor beta chains from one sample in a study of blood T cell repertoires in COVID-19. Generated by immunoSEQ multiplex PCR, the TCRdb table keeps only in-frame clones and is missing some. Among about 64,000 clones listed, around 90% were seen once. Sequenced: peripheral blood. The receptors come from a woman at least 80 years old with active COVID-19. Each CDR3 is given with its conserved first and last residue. A D gene is named only where the DNA matches it firmly. Some rows have no size entry. The others give once, few or many, or a class for an expanded clone.

cdr3_length j_call v_call d_call clone_size cdr3_aa cdr3_nt
14 TRBJ1-4 TRBV2 TRBD1 once CASSFRDRVSKLFF TGTGCCAGCAGCTTCCGGGACAGGGTGTCAAAACTGTTTTTT
16 TRBJ2-3 TRBV7-2 TRBD2 - CASSFSPTGSGDTQYF TGTGCCAGCAGCTTCAGCCCCACGGGTAGCGGGGATACGCAGTATTTT
14 TRBJ2-5 TRBV6-5 TRBD2 - CATRRTSEVETQYF TGTGCCACCCGACGGACTAGCGAGGTCGAGACCCAGTACTTC
15 TRBJ2-7 TRBV10-3 TRBD2 - CATTGLAGTGYEQYF TGTGCCACCACGGGACTAGCGGGTACTGGCTACGAGCAGTACTTC
14 TRBJ2-7 TRBV5-1 - few CASSLSGQTYEQYF TGCGCCAGCAGTCTGTCGGGACAAACCTACGAGCAGTACTTC
15 TRBJ2-3 TRBV6-5 TRBD2 - CASRGDRTLRDTQYF TGTGCCAGTCGGGGGGACCGCACACTCCGAGATACGCAGTATTTT
13 TRBJ2-5 TRBV6-5 TRBD1 - CAGLRTGSETQYF TGTGCCGGACTCAGGACAGGTTCGGAGACCCAGTACTTC
16 TRBJ2-1 TRBV3-1/TRBV3-2 - - CASSQVAGRPYNEQFF TGTGCCAGCAGCCAAGTGGCAGGGAGGCCCTACAATGAGCAGTTCTTC
14 TRBJ1-2 TRBV6-4 - - CASSSGLPKEGYTF TGTGCCAGCAGTTCGGGACTCCCCAAGGAGGGCTACACCTTC
19 TRBJ1-4 TRBV3-1/TRBV3-2 - - CASSQDGLFADSDNEKLFF TGTGCCAGCAGCCAAGATGGGTTATTTGCGGACTCCGATAATGAAAAACTGTTTTTT
13 TRBJ1-4 TRBV27 - - CASSFASREKLFF TGTGCCAGCAGTTTCGCGAGTCGGGAAAAACTGTTTTTT
16 TRBJ1-4 TRBV5-1 - - CASSSRDISNGEKLFF TGCGCCAGCAGCTCCCGGGACATCTCGAACGGCGAAAAACTGTTTTTT
14 TRBJ2-7 TRBV6-2/TRBV6-3 - - CASSYVAQSGEQYF TGTGCCAGCAGTTACGTAGCGCAATCAGGCGAGCAGTACTTC
13 TRBJ1-2 TRBV2 - - CASRAGTFYGYTF TGTGCCAGCAGAGCCGGGACATTCTATGGCTACACCTTC
14 TRBJ2-2 TRBV5-5 - - CASSQEGWTGELFF TGTGCCAGCAGCCAGGAGGGGTGGACCGGGGAGCTGTTTTTT
15 TRBJ1-2 TRBV28 - - CASSRTRTANYGYTF TGTGCCAGCTCCCGAACCAGGACAGCTAACTATGGCTACACCTTC
16 TRBJ2-1 TRBV19 - - CASSTSGLRSYNEQFF TGTGCCAGTAGCACCAGTGGACTGCGCTCCTACAATGAGCAGTTCTTC
16 TRBJ2-3 TRBV28 - once CASSPRDFESTDTQYF TGTGCCAGCAGTCCCCGGGACTTTGAAAGCACAGATACGCAGTATTTT
13 TRBJ2-1 TRBV6-6 - - CASTTGTYNEQFF TGTGCCAGCACAACGGGGACCTACAATGAGCAGTTCTTC
17 TRBJ2-5 TRBV2 - - CASSEGPSVWRGETQYF TGTGCCAGCAGTGAAGGGCCTAGTGTTTGGCGTGGAGAGACCCAGTACTTC
13 TRBJ1-6 TRBV12-5 - - CASGPGEHSPLHF TGTGCTAGTGGCCCCGGGGAACATTCACCCCTCCACTTT
15 TRBJ2-2 TRBV7-7 TRBD1 - CASSLTGTNTGELFF TGTGCTAGCAGCCTGACAGGGACGAACACCGGGGAGCTGTTTTTT
15 TRBJ1-4 TRBV3-1/TRBV3-2 TRBD1 - CASSQPGQGNEKLFF TGTGCCAGCAGCCAGCCGGGACAGGGGAATGAAAAACTGTTTTTT
15 TRBJ2-7 TRBV5-1 TRBD1 once CASSSTTGGGYEQYF TGCGCCAGCAGCTCAACGACAGGGGGCGGCTACGAGCAGTACTTC
15 TRBJ1-1 TRBV2 - - CASSEALTGFRGAFF TGTGCCAGCAGTGAAGCGCTTACGGGATTCCGTGGAGCTTTCTTT
15 TRBJ2-3 TRBV5-1 - - CASSSGTLGTDTQYF TGCGCCAGCAGCTCAGGGACATTAGGCACAGATACGCAGTATTTT
15 TRBJ2-3 TRBV5-1 - - CASSFWGRNSDTQYF TGCGCCAGCAGCTTCTGGGGCCGAAACTCAGATACGCAGTATTTT
17 TRBJ2-1 TRBV5-1 - - CASSLEIAPSSYNEQFF TGCGCCAGCAGCTTGGAAATAGCCCCGAGCTCCTACAATGAGCAGTTCTTC
15 TRBJ2-3 TRBV5-1 - - CASSSTQVGTDTQYF TGCGCCAGCAGCTCAACACAGGTCGGAACAGATACGCAGTATTTT
14 TRBJ2-2 TRBV7-9 TRBD2 - CASSFSGGSGELFF TGTGCCAGCAGCTTTAGCGGGGGAAGCGGGGAGCTGTTTTTT
14 TRBJ2-1 TRBV19 - - CASSISTANNEQFF TGTGCCAGTAGTATATCGACAGCAAACAATGAGCAGTTCTTC
14 TRBJ2-7 TRBV7-9 TRBD1 - CASSWRDRVGEQYF TGTGCCAGCAGCTGGCGGGACAGGGTGGGCGAGCAGTACTTC
16 TRBJ2-2 TRBV5-1 - - CASSSDVGPNTGELFF TGCGCCAGCAGCTCAGACGTGGGGCCGAACACCGGGGAGCTGTTTTTT
16 TRBJ2-5 TRBV27 - - CASSFAVGTLQETQYF TGTGCCAGCAGTTTTGCCGTTGGGACACTACAAGAGACCCAGTACTTC
18 TRBJ2-3 TRBV5-1 TRBD2 - CASSGWLSGGSYTDTQYF TGCGCCAGCAGCGGATGGCTTAGCGGGGGGTCTTACACAGATACGCAGTATTTT
12 TRBJ2-5 TRBV6-5 - - CASSRTEETQYF TGTGCCAGCAGCAGGACAGAGGAGACCCAGTACTTC
15 TRBJ1-1 TRBV5-4 TRBD1 - CASAAGQGSVTEAFF TGTGCCAGCGCTGCGGGACAGGGATCGGTTACTGAAGCTTTCTTT
16 TRBJ1-1 TRBV5-4 TRBD1 once CASSLGQGKMNTEAFF TGTGCCAGCAGCTTGGGACAGGGGAAAATGAACACTGAAGCTTTCTTT
17 TRBJ1-2 TRBV28 - - CASRTISWAVVNYGYTF TGTGCCAGCAGAACCATCTCCTGGGCAGTCGTCAACTATGGCTACACCTTC
13 TRBJ2-1 TRBV7-9 - few CASSSPDRNEQFF TGTGCCAGCAGCTCTCCGGACAGAAATGAGCAGTTCTTC
15 TRBJ2-1 TRBV24-1 TRBD1 - CATSDPGTGVSEQFF TGTGCCACCAGTGATCCCGGGACAGGGGTCAGTGAGCAGTTCTTC
15 TRBJ1-1 TRBV21-1 - - CASSRNRGKDTEAFF TGTGCCAGCAGCAGGAACAGGGGTAAGGACACTGAAGCTTTCTTT
17 TRBJ1-1 TRBV5-1 - - CASSPLATVSGDTEAFF TGCGCCAGCAGCCCACTCGCCACTGTCTCGGGGGACACTGAAGCTTTCTTT
16 TRBJ2-5 TRBV30 - - CAWSPLGGVGKETQYF TGTGCCTGGAGCCCTTTGGGGGGAGTGGGGAAAGAGACCCAGTACTTC
14 TRBJ2-1 TRBV5-1 TRBD1 - CASSGRTGEDEQFF TGCGCCAGCAGCGGGAGGACAGGGGAGGATGAGCAGTTCTTC
16 TRBJ1-3 TRBV11-3 TRBD1 - CASSSSGGAAGNTIYF TGTGCCAGCAGCTCTTCAGGGGGCGCGGCGGGAAACACCATATATTTT